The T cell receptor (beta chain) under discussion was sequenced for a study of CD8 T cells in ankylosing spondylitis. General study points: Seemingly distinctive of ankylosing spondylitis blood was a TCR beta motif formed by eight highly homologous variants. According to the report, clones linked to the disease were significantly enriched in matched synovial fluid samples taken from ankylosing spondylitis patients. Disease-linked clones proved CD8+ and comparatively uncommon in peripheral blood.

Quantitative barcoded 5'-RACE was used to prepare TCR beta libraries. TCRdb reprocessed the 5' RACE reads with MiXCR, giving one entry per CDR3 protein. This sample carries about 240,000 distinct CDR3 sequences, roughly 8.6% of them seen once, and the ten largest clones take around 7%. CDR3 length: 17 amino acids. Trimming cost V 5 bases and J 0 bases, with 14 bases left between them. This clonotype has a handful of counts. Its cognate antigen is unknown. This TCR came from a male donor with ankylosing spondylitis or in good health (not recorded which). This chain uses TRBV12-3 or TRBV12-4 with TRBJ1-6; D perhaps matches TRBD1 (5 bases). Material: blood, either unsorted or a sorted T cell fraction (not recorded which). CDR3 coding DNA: TGTGCCAGCAGTCCGGGACTTTCGAGCTCCTATAATTCACCCCTCCACTTT. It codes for CASSPGLSSSYNSPLHF.